This section outlines one T cell receptor (beta chain) sequence together with its context. CDR3 length: 16 residues. V was clipped by 2 bases and J by 0 bases; unmatched bases: 4. Germline CDR1 is SGHDT and CDR2 is YYEEEE. This sample was taken from a study of OX40 agonist ivuxolimab in advanced cancers. Looking at the study overall: Each patient was given ivuxolimab into a vein every 2 weeks, at 0.01 to 10 mg/kg. Subjects had a mean age of roughly 60 years, with a range of roughly 20 to 80; around 80% were male.

Repertoires were generated with immunoSEQ multiplex PCR, while TCRdb's copy carries only in-frame clones and drops some. The data hold more than 55,000 clones, with about 84% observed a single time. Sequences were derived from CD4+ or CD8+ T cells sorted from blood, sampled in a trial of the OX40 agonist ivuxolimab. The clonotype originates from an adult with an advanced solid tumor such as melanoma, head and neck, liver or kidney cancer. This chain joins TRBV5-6 and TRBJ1-1, with 10 nucleotides matching TRBD1. CDR3 DNA: TGTGCCAGCAGCTTTGGGACAGGGGTTGTGAACACTGAAGCTTTCTTT. Translated, it gives CASSFGTGVVNTEAFF.